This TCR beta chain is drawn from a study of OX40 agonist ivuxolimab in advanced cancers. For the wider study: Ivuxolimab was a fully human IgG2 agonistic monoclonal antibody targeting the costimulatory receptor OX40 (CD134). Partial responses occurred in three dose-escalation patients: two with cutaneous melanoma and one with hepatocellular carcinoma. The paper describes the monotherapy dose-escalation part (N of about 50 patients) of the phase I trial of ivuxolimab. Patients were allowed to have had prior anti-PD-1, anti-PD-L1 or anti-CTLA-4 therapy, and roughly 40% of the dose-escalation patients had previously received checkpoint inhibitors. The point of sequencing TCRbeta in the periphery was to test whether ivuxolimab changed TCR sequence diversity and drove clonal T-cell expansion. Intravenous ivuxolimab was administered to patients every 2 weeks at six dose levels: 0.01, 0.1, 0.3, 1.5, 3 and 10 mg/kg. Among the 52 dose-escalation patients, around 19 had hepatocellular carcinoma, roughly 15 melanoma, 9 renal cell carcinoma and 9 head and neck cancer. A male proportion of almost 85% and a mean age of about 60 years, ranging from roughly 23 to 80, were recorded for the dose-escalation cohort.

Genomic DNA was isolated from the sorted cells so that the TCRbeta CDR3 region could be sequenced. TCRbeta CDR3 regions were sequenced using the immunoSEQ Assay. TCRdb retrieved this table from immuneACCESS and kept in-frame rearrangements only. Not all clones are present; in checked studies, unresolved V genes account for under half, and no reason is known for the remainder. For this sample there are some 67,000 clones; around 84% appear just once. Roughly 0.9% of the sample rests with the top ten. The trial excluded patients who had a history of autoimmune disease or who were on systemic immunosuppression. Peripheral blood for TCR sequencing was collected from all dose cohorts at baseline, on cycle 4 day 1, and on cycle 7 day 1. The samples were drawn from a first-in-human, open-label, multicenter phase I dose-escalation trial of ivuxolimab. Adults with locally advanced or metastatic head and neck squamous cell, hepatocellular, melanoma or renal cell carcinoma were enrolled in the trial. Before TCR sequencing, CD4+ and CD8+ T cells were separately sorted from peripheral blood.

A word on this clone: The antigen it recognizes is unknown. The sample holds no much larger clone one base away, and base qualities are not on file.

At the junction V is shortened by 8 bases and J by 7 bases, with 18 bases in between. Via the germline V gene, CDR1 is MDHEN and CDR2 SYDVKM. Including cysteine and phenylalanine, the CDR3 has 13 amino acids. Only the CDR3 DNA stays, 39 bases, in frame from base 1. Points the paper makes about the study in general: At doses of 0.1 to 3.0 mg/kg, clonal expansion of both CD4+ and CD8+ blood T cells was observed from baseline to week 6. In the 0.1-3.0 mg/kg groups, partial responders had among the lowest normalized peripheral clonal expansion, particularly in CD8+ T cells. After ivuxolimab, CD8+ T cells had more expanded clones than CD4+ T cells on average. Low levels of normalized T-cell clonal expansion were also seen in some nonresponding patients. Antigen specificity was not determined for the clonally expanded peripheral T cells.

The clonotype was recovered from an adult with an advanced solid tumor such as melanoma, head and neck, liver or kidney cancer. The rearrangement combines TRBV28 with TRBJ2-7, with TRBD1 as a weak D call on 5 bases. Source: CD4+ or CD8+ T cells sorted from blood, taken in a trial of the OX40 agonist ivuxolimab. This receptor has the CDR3 CASQTARSMEQYF. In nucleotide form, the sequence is TGTGCCAGCCAGACAGCCCGGAGTATGGAGCAGTACTTC.